This T cell receptor (beta chain) derives from a study of early T cells in non-severe SARS-CoV-2 infection. This CDR3 has 13 amino acids. V shed 7 bases and J shed 1 base, with 10 bases lying between them. Germline V gives CDR1 SQVTM, CDR2 ANQGSEA. One entry per CDR3 protein, called by TCRdb with MiXCR from the 5' RACE reads. The sample shows approximately 120,000 distinct CDR3 sequences, about 15% of them seen only once. This clonotype has only a few counts. This sequence was found in an adult who was a healthcare worker with PCR-confirmed SARS-CoV-2 infection or an uninfected control (not recorded which). Sequencing was carried out using whole blood. The rearrangement uses TRBV29-1 and TRBJ2-2; weak D call: TRBD1 (6 bases). The CDR3 reads CSAGTMNTGELFF. In nucleotides, the CDR3 is TGCAGCGCCGGGACAATGAACACCGGGGAGCTGTTTTTT.